The sample holds many counts of the clone carrying this T cell receptor (beta chain). The data derive from a study of shared clonotypes between healthy human individuals. The genomic DNA of each subset was split evenly across several immunoSEQ plates. Repertoires were generated with immunoSEQ multiplex PCR, while TCRdb's copy carries only in-frame clones and drops some. The sample has about 640,000 clones, 72% seen once. The CDR3 spans 15 residues. The V gene's germline CDR1 is ENHRY and CDR2 SYGVKD. J was trimmed by 8 bases and V by 4 bases; bases with no gene match: 7. The receptor comes from a woman aged 25 to 39 in good health. The V and J genes are TRBV10-3 and TRBJ2-1, with TRBD2 matching over 11 bases. The specimen sequenced was memory CD4+ T cells sorted from blood. Subset given: CD45RA-negative fraction. The DNA of the CDR3 is TGTGCCATCAGTGTTACTAGCGGGAGCCGCGATGAGCAGTTCTTC. The encoded protein is CAISVTSGSRDEQFF.